Shown below are 32 T cell receptor beta chains from a single sample sequenced in a study of CD8 T cells in ankylosing spondylitis. The study, taken as a whole, reports: Blood from ankylosing spondylitis patients appeared to carry a characteristic roughly 8-variant TCR beta motif.

TCRdb recomputed calls from the 5' RACE reads with MiXCR, one row per CDR3 protein. The repertoire has some 840,000 distinct CDR3 sequences, around 11% of them found once; the top ten carry 0.51%. These receptors have no identified antigens. The sequenced material came from blood, either unsorted or a sorted T cell fraction (not recorded which). These receptors originate from a male donor with ankylosing spondylitis.

The chain has TRBV5-1 and TRBJ2-7; no clear D. The CDR3 is 14 amino acids. V lost 0 bases and J lost 5, with 12 bases in between. Per germline, CDR1 SGHRS and CDR2 YFSETQ. As DNA, the CDR3 is TGCGCCAGCAGCTTGGCGGGTCCCTTCCACGAGCAGTACTTC. This gives the protein CASSLAGPFHEQYF.

The chain joins TRBV20-1 to TRBJ2-7, with unresolved D. V was clipped by 2 bases and J by 0 bases, with 8 bases between them. The CDR3 covers 13 residues. The V gene's germline CDR1 is DFQATT and CDR2 SNEGSKA (reference sequence). The CDR3 region has the DNA TGCAGTGCTAGAAGCGTTACCTCCTACGAGCAGTACTTC. Its translation is CSARSVTSYEQYF.

This clonotype was recorded a few times. This chain uses TRBV20-1 with TRBJ2-3, with 7 bases that match TRBD1. The trim removed 8 bases at V and 0 bases at J, leaving 5 bases unmatched. The CDR3 is made up of 13 amino acids. Per germline, CDR1 DFQATT and CDR2 SNEGSKA (reference sequence). DNA of the CDR3: TGCAGTCAAGGGGGCCGGAGCACAGATACGCAGTATTTT. This encodes CSQGGRSTDTQYF.

This chain joins TRBV7-2 and TRBJ1-2; D gene unclear. Germline CDR1 reads SGHTA; CDR2 reads FQGNSA. Trimming cost V 5 bases and J 7 bases, with 8 bases left between them. CDR3 size: 11 residues. This CDR3 reads CASSPSLGYTF. In DNA, the CDR3 is TGTGCCAGCAGCCCTTCCCTTGGCTACACCTTC.

The table lists this clonotype with a few counts. The chain links TRBV20-1 to TRBJ1-6; a possible D gene is TRBD1 (5 bases). Germline CDR1 reads DFQATT; CDR2 reads SNEGSKA (reference sequence). The V and J ends lost 2 bases and 5 bases respectively, with 13 bases between them. This CDR3 spans 15 amino acids. The CDR3: CSARPPRGDNSPLHF. CDR3 DNA sequence: TGCAGTGCTAGACCTCCTCGAGGGGATAATTCACCCCTCCACTTT.

This clonotype came up a few times. The V call is TRBV19, the J call TRBJ1-1; weak D call: TRBD1 (6 bases). This CDR3 region has 15 residues. CDR1 and CDR2 from the germline V gene are LNHDA and SQIVND (reference sequence). V was cut by 5 bases and J by 3 bases, with 16 bases left in between. For the CDR3, the DNA is TGTGCCAGTAGTGCCCTACTTGGGGGCTACACTGAAGCTTTCTTT. Translating gives CASSALLGGYTEAFF.

For the CDR3, the DNA is TGCGCCAGCAGCTTGGCCCTGCCGAGGGTAGATACGCAGTATTTT. This gives the protein CASSLALPRVDTQYF. This rearrangement joins TRBV5-1 to TRBJ2-3, with a tentative D call TRBD2 (5 bases). V lost 0 bases and J 5 bases, leaving 13 bases between the germline ends. There are 15 residues in the CDR3. In germline, CDR1 is SGHRS, CDR2 YFSETQ.

This clonotype was detected only a few times. The V gene is TRBV6-1, the J gene TRBJ2-2; no clear D. V lost 5 bases to trimming and J lost 4 bases, with 8 bases between them. The CDR3 consists of 13 residues. Germline CDR1 MNHNS, CDR2 SASEGT. In DNA form, the CDR3 reads TGTGCCAGCAGTCGACCGCTCACCGGGGAGCTGTTTTTT. Translated: CASSRPLTGELFF.

This chain connects TRBV7-9 to TRBJ1-1; D is unresolved. CDR3 length: 13 residues. Trimming removed 4 bases from V and 4 bases from J, with 10 bases in between. The germline V gene encodes CDR1 SEHNR and CDR2 FQNEAQ (reference sequence). The CDR3 reads CASSWIGPTEAFF. The DNA for the CDR3 is TGTGCCAGCAGCTGGATAGGACCCACTGAAGCTTTCTTT.

In this sample, this clonotype turned up a few times. The chain joins TRBV7-6 to TRBJ2-7; no definite D call. The ends were cut back, 5 bases at V and 5 bases at J, with 16 bases in the middle. This CDR3 region has 14 residues. CDR1 and CDR2 from the germline V gene are SGHVS and FNYEAQ. CDR3 DNA sequence: TGTGCCAGCAGCCGACTTGAAAAAGGTCACGAGCAGTACTTC. This gives the protein CASSRLEKGHEQYF. The full variable domain, rest sourced from reference TRBV7-6 and TRBJ2-7, is GAGVSQSPRYKVTKRGQDVALRCDPISGHVSLYWYRQALGQGPEFLTYFNYEAQQDKSGLPNDRFSAERPEGSISTLTIQRTEQRDSAMYRCASSRLEKGHEQYFGPGTRLTVT.

Points on this clonotype: A much larger clone differs from this one at a single base, so this may be a read error. The V call is TRBV5-1, the J call TRBJ2-2; 8 bases agree with TRBD1. Germline assignment: CDR1 SGHRS and CDR2 YFSETQ. Trimming cost V 0 bases and J 6 bases; bases outside gene matches: 4. CDR3 size: 15 residues. CDR3 loop: CASSLGTGHAGELFF. Here the CDR3 DNA reads TGCGCCAGCAGCTTGGGGACAGGGCATGCCGGGGAGCTGTTTTTT.

This clonotype was observed a handful of times. This rearrangement joins TRBV7-2 to TRBJ2-2; 7 bases line up with TRBD1. V gave up 6 bases and J gave up 6 bases; unmatched junction bases: 10. This CDR3 spans 15 amino acids. The germline V gene has CDR1 SGHTA and CDR2 FQGNSA. DNA of the CDR3: TGTGCCAGCAGTCGTTACAGGGGAAGGCCCGGGGAGCTGTTTTTT. It is translated as CASSRYRGRPGELFF.

This clonotype was detected only a few times. The chain carries TRBV11-2 and TRBJ1-5; no reliable D call. The germline V gene has CDR1 SGHAT and CDR2 FQNNGV. This CDR3 has 15 residues. Trimming shortened V by 5 bases and J by 7 bases, and 18 bases separated the two germline ends. CDR3: CASSPGLSLRQPQHF. CDR3 DNA: TGTGCCAGCAGCCCCGGACTGAGCCTAAGGCAGCCCCAGCATTTT.

A few counts support this clonotype. The chain carries TRBV10-3 and TRBJ2-7; a possible D gene is TRBD1 (6 bases). The V end lost 3 bases, the J end lost 5 bases, and 8 bases lay between the germline ends. This CDR3 spans 12 amino acids. Per germline, CDR1 ENHRY and CDR2 SYGVKD. CDR3 sequence reads: CAISDRGNEQYF. DNA of the CDR3: TGTGCCATCAGTGACAGGGGTAACGAGCAGTACTTC.

This clonotype was seen ten or more times. CDR3 region: CSVGMTESNTEAFF. The CDR3 region has the DNA TGCAGCGTTGGAATGACGGAATCGAACACTGAAGCTTTCTTT. The rearrangement joins TRBV29-1 to TRBJ1-1; D not resolved. The CDR3 contains 14 residues. Germline V CDR1 and CDR2: SQVTM, ANQGSEA. The ends were cut back, 4 bases at V and 1 base at J, with 13 bases in the middle.

This clonotype was detected a few times. The chain couples TRBV6-5 to TRBJ2-5, with D hard to call. Germline CDR1 reads MNHEY; CDR2 reads SVGAGI. The CDR3 consists of 15 residues. Trimming cost V 2 bases and J 4 bases, with 14 bases left between them. The chain's CDR3 is CASSYGSNNPETQYF. For the CDR3, the DNA is TGTGCCAGCAGTTACGGGTCCAATAACCCAGAGACCCAGTACTTC.

The chain couples TRBV11-2 to TRBJ2-7; TRBD2 is a possible D gene (7 bases). The germline V and J ends were trimmed by 1 base and 0 bases, with 13 bases remaining between them. CDR1 is SGHAT and CDR2 is FQNNGV in the germline V gene. This CDR3 comprises 16 residues. In DNA form, the CDR3 reads TGTGCCAGCAGCTTAGCGGGGGGCCGGTTCTCCTACGAGCAGTACTTC. It translates to CASSLAGGRFSYEQYF.

V is TRBV18 and J is TRBJ1-1; the D is unclear. Trimming pared 3 bases from V and 0 bases from J, leaving 8 bases between. Germline CDR1 reads KGHSH; CDR2 reads LQKENI. The CDR3 covers 14 residues. CDR3: CASSPDLMNTEAFF. CDR3 DNA: TGTGCCAGCTCACCGGATTTAATGAACACTGAAGCTTTCTTT.

Many counts were recorded for this clonotype. The rearrangement links TRBV27 to TRBJ1-2; weak D call: TRBD1 (5 bases). This CDR3 has 13 amino acids. Germline V gene data show CDR1 as MNHEY and CDR2 as SMNVEV (reference sequence). The V gene lost 5 bases and the J gene lost 8 bases, with 15 bases spanning the gap. For the CDR3, the DNA is TGTGCCAGCAGTCCACGGGCAGGGTACGGCTACACCTTC. Protein: CASSPRAGYGYTF.

This clonotype was counted a few times. The chain links TRBV20-1 to TRBJ2-3; D may be TRBD1 (5 bases). This CDR3 is built from 15 residues. Germline V CDR1 and CDR2: DFQATT, SNEGSKA (reference sequence). Trimming took off 0 bases at V and 0 bases at J, with 10 bases between the two ends. The CDR3 DNA follows: TGCAGTGCTAGAGATTGGGGCAGAAGCACAGATACGCAGTATTTT. It translates to CSARDWGRSTDTQYF.

This clonotype occurred many times. The gene calls are TRBV7-2 and TRBJ2-1, with TRBD2 identical over 12 bases. Germline CDR1 is SGHTA and CDR2 is FQGNSA. The CDR3 contains 15 residues. V was clipped by 5 bases and J by 4 bases; unmatched bases: 3. The CDR3: CASSTSGGLYNEQFF. CDR3 DNA: TGTGCCAGCAGCACTAGCGGGGGGCTATACAATGAGCAGTTCTTC. The full variable domain, its missing parts supplied by reference TRBV7-2 and TRBJ2-1, is GAGVSQSPSNKVTEKGKDVELRCDPISGHTALYWYRQSLGQGLEFLIYFQGNSAPDKSGLPSDRFSAERTGGSVSTLTIQRTQQEDSAVYLCASSTSGGLYNEQFFGPGTRLTVL.

The V call is TRBV6-5, the J call TRBJ1-2; D gene uncertain. V lost 1 base and J lost 3, with 9 bases in between. The CDR3 length is 14 residues. CDR1 and CDR2 from the germline V gene are MNHEY and SVGAGI. Here the CDR3 reads CASSYLGFDYGYTF. CDR3 nucleotides: TGTGCCAGCAGTTACTTGGGTTTCGACTATGGCTACACCTTC.

J is TRBJ2-6 and V is TRBV6-1; tentatively, D is TRBD1 or TRBD2 (5 bases each). CDR1 and CDR2 from the germline V gene are MNHNS and SASEGT. The CDR3 loop spans 15 amino acids. Trimming took off 6 bases at V and 4 bases at J, with 13 bases between the two ends. The CDR3 loop reads CASSGTQGGANVLTF. The CDR3 DNA is TGTGCCAGCAGCGGGACCCAGGGAGGGGCCAACGTCCTGACTTTC.

V and J are TRBV20-1 and TRBJ2-7; D is tentatively TRBD1 or TRBD2 (6 bases each). Germline CDR1 DFQATT, CDR2 SNEGSKA (reference sequence). Between the trimmed V and J ends, which lost 5 bases and 0 bases, there was a span of 11 bases. The CDR3 sequence is 13 residues long. The CDR3 DNA is TGCAGTGCTGGGGAGGACAGCTCCTACGAGCAGTACTTC. Its translation: CSAGEDSSYEQYF.

V and J are TRBV19 and TRBJ1-5; 7 positions agree with TRBD1. V lost 6 bases, J lost 7 bases, and 12 bases stayed unmatched. Germline V gene data show CDR1 as LNHDA and CDR2 as SQIVND (reference sequence). This CDR3 is built from 15 residues. CDR3: CASRFKGGGQQPQHF. The CDR3 region has the DNA TGTGCCAGTAGGTTTAAAGGGGGCGGCCAGCAGCCCCAGCATTTT.

The CDR3 sequence is CASSYSPDTNEKLFF. The CDR3, as DNA: TGTGCCAGCAGTTACTCTCCAGATACTAATGAAAAACTGTTTTTT. V and J are TRBV6-5 and TRBJ1-4; unclear D gene. CDR1 and CDR2 from the germline V gene are MNHEY and SVGAGI. The CDR3 spans 15 residues. V was clipped by 0 bases and J by 2 bases, with 7 bases between them.

This clonotype was picked up many times. The chain recombines TRBV20-1 with TRBJ2-5; 12 bases are a match to TRBD2. Germline assignment: CDR1 DFQATT and CDR2 SNEGSKA (reference sequence). The length of the CDR3 is 14 residues. The J segment lost 3 bases and the V segment lost 6 bases, leaving 5 bases of the junction unmatched. The CDR3 sequence: CSALRLAGEETQYF. CDR3 in DNA: TGCAGTGCCCTTCGACTAGCGGGAGAAGAGACCCAGTACTTC.

The chain employs TRBV5-1 and TRBJ1-4; 7 nucleotides match TRBD1. J gave up 6 bases and V 2 bases, and 4 bases lay outside the gene matches. This CDR3 spans 14 amino acids. The germline gives CDR1 SGHRS, CDR2 YFSETQ. The CDR3 coding sequence is TGCGCCAGCAGCTTTCGGGACAGCTATGAAAAACTGTTTTTT. Its translation: CASSFRDSYEKLFF.

The chain employs TRBV4-2 and TRBJ2-7; 8 bases line up with TRBD1. Germline assignment: CDR1 LGHNA and CDR2 YNFKEQ. The CDR3 spans 15 residues. J gave up 6 bases and V 4 bases, and 11 bases lay outside the gene matches. As DNA, the CDR3 is TGTGCCAGCAGCCTGACAGGGGCGGGAAGAGGCGAGCAGTACTTC. Translating it yields CASSLTGAGRGEQYF.

This clonotype was observed many times. The V call is TRBV15, the J call TRBJ2-7; D is possibly TRBD2 (6 bases). Germline V gene lookup returns CDR1 LNHNV and CDR2 YYDKDF (reference sequence). The V end lost 5 bases, the J end lost 0 bases, and 11 bases lay between the germline ends. There are 14 residues in the CDR3. As DNA, the CDR3 is TGTGCCACCAGCCCCCGGACTAACTCCTACGAGCAGTACTTC. This translates into CATSPRTNSYEQYF.

In this sample, this clonotype turned up once. This rearrangement joins TRBV28 to TRBJ2-5; D is uncertain. Trimming took 6 bases from V and 0 from J, leaving 8 bases between them. Germline-derived CDR1 and CDR2 are MDHEN and SYDVKM. The CDR3 extends over 13 amino acids. The chain's CDR3 is CASSLFYQETQYF. CDR3 bases: TGTGCCAGCAGCCTCTTCTACCAAGAGACCCAGTACTTC.

This clonotype was seen repeatedly, ten times or more. The chain has TRBV29-1 and TRBJ2-7; the match to TRBD1 covers 9 bases. CDR1 and CDR2 (germline): SQVTM, ANQGSEA. This CDR3 has 14 residues. With V trimmed by 6 bases and J by 0 bases, 6 bases remained unmatched. The CDR3 region is CSVQDRGSSYEQYF. CDR3 nucleotides: TGCAGCGTCCAGGACAGGGGAAGCTCCTACGAGCAGTACTTC.